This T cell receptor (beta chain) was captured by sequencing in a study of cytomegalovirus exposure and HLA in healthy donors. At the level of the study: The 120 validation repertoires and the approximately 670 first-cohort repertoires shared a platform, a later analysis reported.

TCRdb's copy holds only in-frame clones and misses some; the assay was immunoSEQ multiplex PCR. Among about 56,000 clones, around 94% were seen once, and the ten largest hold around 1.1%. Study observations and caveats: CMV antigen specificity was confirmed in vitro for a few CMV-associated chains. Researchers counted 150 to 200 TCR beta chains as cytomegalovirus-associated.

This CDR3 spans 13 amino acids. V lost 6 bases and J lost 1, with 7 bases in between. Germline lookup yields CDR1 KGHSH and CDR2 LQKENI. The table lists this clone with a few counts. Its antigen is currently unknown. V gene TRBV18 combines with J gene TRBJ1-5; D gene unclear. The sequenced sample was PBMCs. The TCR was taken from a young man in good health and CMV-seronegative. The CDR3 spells CASSLASNQPQHF. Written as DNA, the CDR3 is TGTGCCAGCTCGCTGGCCAGCAATCAGCCCCAGCATTTT.